These 31 T cell receptor beta chains were all obtained from the same sample, sequenced in a study of blood T cells in healthy people across ages. A second PCR of about 6 to 12 cycles used a sample-barcoded 5' primer and a J-beta primer mix. TCRdb ran MiXCR on the 5' RACE reads and lists one entry per CDR3 protein. The data contain about 630,000 distinct CDR3 sequences, approximately 21% of them singletons. Material: blood. These receptors were collected from a man between 65 and 79 years old in good health.

This clonotype was seen at least ten times. V gene TRBV7-2 combines with J gene TRBJ2-1; tentatively, D is TRBD2 (6 bases). V lost 5 bases, J lost 2 bases, and 10 bases lay in between. The length of the CDR3 is 14 residues. CDR1 SGHTA and CDR2 FQGNSA come from the germline V gene. The CDR3 nucleotides read TGTGCCAGCAGCAATAGCGGAGCCTACAATGAGCAGTTCTTC. Translated, it gives CASSNSGAYNEQFF.

The DNA of the CDR3 is TGCGCCAGTTGCAGGGACCCCAATGCCTATGGCTACACCTTC. This translates into CASCRDPNAYGYTF. The chain has TRBV5-1 and TRBJ1-2; D possibly corresponds to TRBD1 (5 bases). CDR3 length: 14 amino acids. The ends were cut back, 8 bases at V and 4 bases at J, with 18 bases in the middle. Germline V gives CDR1 SGHRS, CDR2 YFSETQ.

This chain links TRBV7-9 with TRBJ2-5; D may be TRBD1 (5 bases). Trimming took 5 bases from V and 4 from J, leaving 14 bases between them. Per the germline V gene, CDR1 is SEHNR and CDR2 is FQNEAQ (reference sequence). The CDR3 runs to 14 residues. The CDR3 sequence: CASSPSSGSETQYF. The CDR3 bases are TGTGCCAGCAGCCCAAGCTCAGGGTCAGAGACCCAGTACTTC.

This clonotype turned up a few times. The rearrangement uses TRBV7-8 and TRBJ1-5; tentative D call: TRBD1 (5 bases). Germline CDR1 reads SGHVS; CDR2 reads FQNEAQ. The CDR3 extends over 12 amino acids. V lost 4 bases to trimming and J lost 8 bases, with 9 bases between them. The CDR3 region is CASSSEDKPQHF. The CDR3 DNA reads as TGTGCCAGCAGCTCGGAGGACAAGCCCCAGCATTTT.

This clonotype occurred a few times. The chain carries TRBV28 and TRBJ2-5, with D perhaps given as TRBD1 or TRBD2 (7 bases each). Germline-derived CDR1 and CDR2 are MDHEN and SYDVKM. This CDR3 spans 15 amino acids. Trimming shortened V by 1 base and J by 3 bases, and 12 bases separated the two germline ends. The CDR3 region is CASSLYPGGEETQYF. The CDR3 DNA reads TGTGCCAGCAGTTTATACCCAGGGGGGGAAGAGACCCAGTACTTC.

V is TRBV3-1 and J is TRBJ1-4, with D uncertain. V lost 2 bases, J lost 8 bases, and 9 bases lay in between. This CDR3 is 13 amino acids long. CDR1 and CDR2 from the germline V gene are LGHDT and YNNKEL (reference sequence). In DNA form, the CDR3 reads TGTGCCAGCAGCCAACGGTCGACGGAAAAACTGTTTTTT. This translates into CASSQRSTEKLFF.

The J gene is TRBJ2-5, the V gene TRBV13; TRBD1 aligns across 7 bases. The CDR3 totals 16 residues. Looked up from germline, CDR1 is PRHDT and CDR2 is FYEKMQ (reference sequence). V was clipped by 3 bases and J by 2 bases; unmatched bases: 9. CDR3 nucleotides: TGTGCCAGCAGCTTCAGGACAGGACCTAATCAAGAGACCCAGTACTTC. Amino acid sequence: CASSFRTGPNQETQYF.

This clonotype was seen a few times. The CDR3 bases are TGTGCCAGCAGACCTGCGGGGGTCGGGACCTACGAGCAGTACTTC. This translates into CASRPAGVGTYEQYF. This chain uses TRBV28 with TRBJ2-7; 7 positions match TRBD2. The J segment lost 2 bases and the V segment lost 6 bases, leaving 10 bases of the junction unmatched. CDR1 MDHEN and CDR2 SYDVKM come from the germline V gene. This CDR3 comprises 15 residues.

This chain joins TRBV24-1 and TRBJ2-5, with 7 bases that match TRBD2. The CDR3 is 15 residues long. Unmatched junction bases numbered 5, after V lost 5 bases and J lost 0 bases. The germline CDR1 and CDR2 sequences are KGHDR and SFDVKD. CDR3 sequence: CATSAGRLYQETQYF. The CDR3 DNA reads as TGTGCCACCAGTGCCGGGAGGTTGTACCAAGAGACCCAGTACTTC.

This chain links TRBV6-1 with TRBJ2-5; no clear D. Trimming shortened V by 6 bases and J by 4 bases, and 18 bases separated the two germline ends. Germline loops: CDR1 MNHNS, CDR2 SASEGT. The CDR3 covers 15 residues. CDR3 in DNA: TGTGCCAGCAGCGCGTTCCCTATCCCCTCAGAGACCCAGTACTTC. This translates into CASSAFPIPSETQYF.

This clonotype was counted a few times. The chain's CDR3 is CASSPQGGRQGLNEQFF. The CDR3 DNA is TGTGCCAGCAGCCCCCAGGGGGGGAGGCAGGGATTGAATGAGCAGTTCTTC. This chain links TRBV3-1 with TRBJ2-5; either TRBD1 or TRBD2 may supply D (7 bases each). The DNA end is more similar to TRBJ2-1, so the J call may be wrong. The length of the CDR3 is 17 residues. The germline gives CDR1 LGHDT, CDR2 YNNKEL (reference sequence).

CDR3 coding DNA: TGTGCCAGCAGCGTGACACCGGGACTAGCGGGTTCAAATGAGCAGTTCTTC. Protein product: CASSVTPGLAGSNEQFF. The V and J genes are TRBV9 and TRBJ2-1, with 12 bases that match TRBD2. V lost 2 bases, J lost 7 bases, and 10 bases stayed unmatched. The germline V gene has CDR1 SGDLS and CDR2 YYNGEE. The CDR3 spans 17 residues.

This clonotype showed up just a few times. The chain recombines TRBV10-3 with TRBJ2-5; D is unclear. Germline CDR1 is ENHRY and CDR2 is SYGVKD. CDR3 length equals 13 residues. Trimming pared 6 bases from V and 2 bases from J, leaving 10 bases between. For the CDR3, the DNA is TGTGCCATCAGCCGACTGAGACAAGAGACCCAGTACTTC. Encoded protein: CAISRLRQETQYF.

The J gene is TRBJ1-4, the V gene TRBV4-1; D might be TRBD1 (6 bases). Germline assignment: CDR1 MGHRA and CDR2 YSYEKL. There are 14 residues in the CDR3. V lost 3 bases and J lost 5, with 10 bases in between. This CDR3 reads CASSQTQGNEKLFF. The CDR3 bases are TGCGCCAGCAGCCAGACACAGGGAAATGAAAAACTGTTTTTT.

There are a few counts of this clonotype. The CDR3 region is CASSLLRGSEQFF. The CDR3 DNA follows: TGTGCCAGCAGTTTATTGAGGGGAAGTGAGCAGTTCTTC. The J gene is TRBJ2-1, the V gene TRBV27; D might be TRBD1 or TRBD2, each matching 5 bases. This CDR3 has 13 residues. Germline CDR1 MNHEY, CDR2 SMNVEV (reference sequence). The germline V and J ends were trimmed by 1 base and 9 bases, with 10 bases remaining between them.

The chain joins TRBV7-9 to TRBJ1-1; 10 nucleotides agree with TRBD1. The CDR3 totals 15 residues. Germline CDR1 SEHNR, CDR2 FQNEAQ (reference sequence). The junction had 2 bases not matched to a gene; V was cut back by 0 bases and J by 4 bases. The CDR3 reads CASSLARTGGTEAFF. CDR3 nucleotides: TGTGCCAGCAGCTTAGCGAGGACAGGGGGCACTGAAGCTTTCTTT.

This clonotype has only a few counts. The V and J genes are TRBV25-1 and TRBJ1-4; D ambiguous. Germline V gives CDR1 MGHDK, CDR2 SYGVNS. V was trimmed by 9 bases and J by 2 bases, leaving 10 bases between them. The CDR3 length is 13 residues. The CDR3 spells CASTRGTNEKLFF. The CDR3 nucleotides read TGTGCCAGTACGCGAGGGACTAATGAAAAACTGTTTTTT.

The V call is TRBV2, the J call TRBJ2-7; no reliable D call. V was shortened by 8 bases and J by 2 bases, with 10 bases between the two germline ends. Germline CDR1 is SNHLY and CDR2 is FYNNEI. The CDR3 has 12 residues. The CDR3 loop is CASSGFTYEQYF. Here the CDR3 DNA reads TGTGCCAGCTCCGGGTTTACCTACGAGCAGTACTTC.

This clonotype was counted only a few times. The CDR3 nucleotides read TGTGCCAGCAGCCGCCAAGCAGCGGATACCCAAGAGACCCAGTTCTTC. This sequence encodes CASSRQAADTQETQFF. The V call is TRBV7-8, the J call TRBJ2-1; tentative D call: TRBD2 (5 bases). Per the germline V gene, CDR1 is SGHVS and CDR2 is FQNEAQ. The CDR3 is made up of 16 amino acids. Trimming pared 5 bases from V and 13 bases from J, leaving 27 bases between.

In this sample, this clonotype turned up a few times. CDR3 sequence: CASSYRDRDYNEQFF. In nucleotides, the CDR3 is TGTGCCAGCAGCTACCGGGACAGGGACTACAATGAGCAGTTCTTC. The chain is built from TRBV9 and TRBJ2-1; TRBD1 agrees at 9 bases. This CDR3 region has 15 residues. J lost 3 bases, V lost 4 bases, and 5 bases had no gene match. Germline V gene data show CDR1 as SGDLS and CDR2 as YYNGEE.

This rearrangement joins TRBV20-1 to TRBJ2-5; possibly TRBD2 for D (5 bases). CDR3 size: 13 residues. The germline gives CDR1 DFQATT, CDR2 SNEGSKA (reference sequence). Between the trimmed V and J ends, which lost 2 bases and 3 bases, there was a span of 10 bases. The CDR3 reads CSARLDFEETQYF. The CDR3, as DNA: TGCAGTGCTAGATTGGACTTCGAAGAGACCCAGTACTTC.

V is TRBV27 and J is TRBJ2-7; 7 bases map to TRBD2. This CDR3 comprises 14 residues. V lost 6 bases and J lost 5; bases outside the gene matches: 10. Germline V gene data show CDR1 as MNHEY and CDR2 as SMNVEV (reference sequence). CDR3 sequence reads: CASSPVVAGHEQYF. CDR3 sequence (DNA): TGTGCCAGCAGCCCGGTTGTAGCGGGCCACGAGCAGTACTTC.

This clonotype has more than one count but fewer than ten. This chain joins TRBV11-2 and TRBJ2-1, with 7 bases lining up with TRBD2. Trimming cost V 8 bases and J 2 bases; bases outside gene matches: 9. Germline V gene sequence: CDR1 SGHAT, CDR2 FQNNGV. The CDR3 extends over 15 amino acids. The CDR3 region is CASAWGAGTYNEQFF. CDR3 DNA: TGTGCCAGCGCCTGGGGAGCGGGAACCTACAATGAGCAGTTCTTC. Variable domain in full (rest from reference TRBV11-2 and TRBJ2-1): EAGVAQSPRYKIIEKRQSVAFWCNPISGHATLYWYQQILGQGPKLLIQFQNNGVVDDSQLPKDRFSAERLKGVDSTLKIQPAKLEDSAVYLCASAWGAGTYNEQFFGPGTRLTVL.

This clonotype has only a few counts. V gene TRBV28 combines with J gene TRBJ2-5, with 13 bases aligning to TRBD2. The J call is in doubt because the DNA end fits TRBJ2-1 better. The CDR3 contains 16 residues. CDR1 and CDR2 (germline): MDHEN, SYDVKM. CDR3 in DNA: TGTGCCAGCAGTTTGGCCACTAGCGGGAGGGCCGGTGAGCAGTTCTTC. Its translation: CASSLATSGRAGEQFF.

This clonotype showed up just a few times. The chain links TRBV5-1 to TRBJ2-5; the match to TRBD2 covers 11 bases. The trim removed 2 bases at V and 2 bases at J, leaving 8 bases unmatched. Germline V gene sequence: CDR1 SGHRS, CDR2 YFSETQ. The CDR3 spans 17 residues. This chain's CDR3 is CASSFTSGGEAQETQYF. CDR3 bases: TGCGCCAGCAGCTTTACTAGCGGGGGAGAGGCTCAAGAGACCCAGTACTTC.

This clonotype was found a few times. This chain joins TRBV12-3 or TRBV12-4 and TRBJ2-1, with 8 bases identical to TRBD1. The CDR3 length is 18 residues. Trimming removed 2 bases from V and 2 bases from J; junction bases left unmatched: 11. The CDR3 DNA reads as TGTGCCAGCAGTTTAAGTCAGATCAGGGGGCGGGCCTACAATGAGCAGTTCTTC. It yields the protein CASSLSQIRGRAYNEQFF.

This chain uses TRBV20-1 with TRBJ2-5; D might be TRBD1 (5 bases). The CDR3 spans 12 residues. Trimming removed 6 bases at V and 2 bases at J, with 10 bases between. Germline V CDR1 and CDR2: DFQATT, SNEGSKA (reference sequence). CDR3 DNA sequence: TGCAGTGCCGTCGCAGGGCAAGAGACCCAGTACTTC. Encoded protein: CSAVAGQETQYF.

Ten or more counts support this clonotype. The rearrangement joins TRBV2 to TRBJ2-4; D is perhaps TRBD1 or TRBD2 (5 bases each). CDR1 and CDR2 (germline): SNHLY, FYNNEI. The V gene lost 8 bases and the J gene lost 9 bases, with 14 bases spanning the gap. The CDR3 has 12 residues. The CDR3, as DNA: TGTGCCAGCCGGGACCCATCTCTCATTCAGTACTTC. Residues: CASRDPSLIQYF.

In its sample, this clonotype was seen a few times. V is TRBV12-3 or TRBV12-4 and J is TRBJ2-1; 8 nucleotides align to TRBD2. The V and J ends lost 7 bases and 9 bases, in that order; junction bases with no gene match: 14. The CDR3 spans 15 residues. DNA of the CDR3: TGTGCCAGCACCCGGGGGGGTAGCGGGATTAGTGAGCAGTTCTTC. Protein: CASTRGGSGISEQFF.

The rearrangement uses TRBV28 and TRBJ2-7; D possibly corresponds to TRBD2 (5 bases). The CDR3 is 14 amino acids. Trimming removed 1 base at V and 6 bases at J, with 13 bases between. The germline CDR1 and CDR2 sequences are MDHEN and SYDVKM. Here the CDR3 DNA reads TGTGCCAGCAGTTTATCGGGGAATATGGGCGAGCAGTACTTC. As protein: CASSLSGNMGEQYF.

The rearrangement links TRBV20-1 to TRBJ1-1, with D perhaps TRBD1 (6 bases). CDR1 is DFQATT and CDR2 is SNEGSKA in the germline V gene (reference sequence). This CDR3 has 13 residues. Trimming cost V 1 base and J 4 bases, with 10 bases left between them. CDR3: CSARARGSTEAFF. In DNA form, the CDR3 reads TGCAGTGCTAGAGCCAGGGGCTCCACTGAAGCTTTCTTT.